The 13 T cell receptor beta chains below come from one sample, sequenced in a study of cytomegalovirus exposure and HLA in healthy donors. The primer mix had 60 Vbeta and 13 Jbeta primers. Repertoires were generated with immunoSEQ multiplex PCR, while TCRdb's copy carries only in-frame clones and drops some. Here the sample spans around 120,000 clones, under 80% being singletons. The sequenced sample consisted of PBMCs. The receptor set was obtained from a man aged 55 to 69 in good health and CMV-seropositive.

V and J are TRBV5-1 and TRBJ2-5, with D perhaps matching TRBD1 (6 bases). The V and J ends lost 0 bases and 1 base respectively, with 13 bases between them. Per the germline V gene, CDR1 is SGHRS and CDR2 is YFSETQ. The CDR3 spans 16 residues. CDR3 sequence reads: CASSLVAGASQETQYF. The DNA of the CDR3 is TGCGCCAGCAGCTTGGTCGCAGGGGCTAGCCAAGAGACCCAGTACTTC.

This clone has just a few counts. The V call is TRBV5-1, the J call TRBJ2-7; 9 nucleotides line up with TRBD1. CDR3 length: 12 residues. The J segment lost 6 bases and the V segment lost 7 bases, leaving 5 bases of the junction unmatched. Germline CDR1 SGHRS, CDR2 YFSETQ. As DNA, the CDR3 is TGCGCCAGCCGCCTGGACAGGGGCGAGCAGTACTTC. Translated, it gives CASRLDRGEQYF.

This chain connects TRBV5-1 to TRBJ2-7; D is possibly TRBD1 (6 bases). The CDR3 is made up of 12 amino acids. Per germline, CDR1 SGHRS and CDR2 YFSETQ. Trimming shortened V by 4 bases and J by 4 bases, and 9 bases separated the two germline ends. DNA of the CDR3: TGCGCCAGCAGCGTACAGGGTTACGAGCAGTACTTC. Its translation is CASSVQGYEQYF. Filled out from reference TRBV5-1 and TRBJ2-7, the complete variable domain reads KAGVTQTPRYLIKTRGQQVTLSCSPISGHRSVSWYQQTPGQGLQFLFEYFSETQRNKGNFPGRFSGRQFSNSRSEMNVSTLELGDSALYLCASSVQGYEQYFGPGTRLTVT.

The V and J genes are TRBV29-1 and TRBJ2-5; 10 positions match TRBD2. Unmatched junction bases numbered 12, after V lost 5 bases and J lost 12 bases. The CDR3 extends over 13 amino acids. Germline-derived CDR1 and CDR2 are SQVTM and ANQGSEA. The CDR3 region is CSVYASGGGPEYF. CDR3 DNA: TGCAGCGTTTACGCTAGCGGGGGAGGTCCTGAGTACTTC.

The rearrangement uses TRBV29-1 and TRBJ2-4; 7 nucleotides align to TRBD2. Looked up from germline, CDR1 is SQVTM and CDR2 is ANQGSEA. The V and J ends lost 7 bases and 5 bases, in that order; junction bases with no gene match: 8. CDR3 length: 13 amino acids. CDR3 nucleotides: TGCAGCGGCCGATGGGACTACCAAAACATTCAGTACTTC. Its protein is CSGRWDYQNIQYF.

The rearrangement links TRBV5-4 to TRBJ2-1; 11 nucleotides match TRBD1. Germline values: CDR1 SGHNT, CDR2 YYREEE (reference sequence). V shed 5 bases, J shed 2 bases, and the junction held 9 bases outside the gene matches. The CDR3 consists of 17 residues. Here the CDR3 DNA reads TGTGCCAGCAGGCGAACTCAGGGACAGGGGGCCTACAATGAGCAGTTCTTC. This gives the protein CASRRTQGQGAYNEQFF.

The chain combines TRBV6-1 with TRBJ2-4, with TRBD2 identical over 13 bases. Per the germline V gene, CDR1 is MNHNS and CDR2 is SASEGT. This CDR3 spans 20 amino acids. Trimming removed 4 bases from V and 2 bases from J; junction bases left unmatched: 14. The CDR3 reads CASSAATSGGADRTKNIQYF. The CDR3 DNA sequence: TGTGCCAGCAGTGCCGCAACTAGCGGGGGGGCCGATAGGACCAAAAACATTCAGTACTTC.

V is TRBV5-1 and J is TRBJ1-2; 10 bases line up with TRBD1. This CDR3 spans 14 amino acids. Germline CDR1 and CDR2: SGHRS and YFSETQ. J was trimmed by 6 bases and V by 4 bases; bases with no gene match: 6. CDR3 nucleotides: TGCGCCAGCAGCAAAGAGGGGACAGGGGATGGCTACACCTTC. It yields the protein CASSKEGTGDGYTF.

This clone was seen a few times. The chain links TRBV11-3 to TRBJ2-7; 9 nucleotides line up with TRBD1. V dropped 5 bases and J dropped 5; count of bases not matched to a gene: 10. Germline CDR1 is SGHNT and CDR2 is YENEEA. This CDR3 is 15 amino acids long. The DNA for the CDR3 is TGTGCCAGCAGCCCAGGACAGGGGCATTCTAACGAGCAGTACTTC. It codes for CASSPGQGHSNEQYF.

This clone turned up a few times. The chain employs TRBV2 and TRBJ1-5; 7 nucleotides match TRBD1. Germline V gene lookup returns CDR1 SNHLY and CDR2 FYNNEI. Trimming at V came to 1 base and at J to 3 bases, leaving 3 bases not matched to a gene. The CDR3 extends over 15 amino acids. As DNA, the CDR3 is TGTGCCAGCAGTGAAGAGGGGACAGACAATCAGCCCCAGCATTTT. It encodes CASSEEGTDNQPQHF.

This clone has just one count. The chain uses TRBV2 and TRBJ1-4; 7 nucleotides line up with TRBD1. Germline-derived CDR1 and CDR2 are SNHLY and FYNNEI. V gave up 6 bases and J gave up 0 bases; unmatched junction bases: 4. The CDR3 runs to 15 residues. CDR3 in DNA: TGTGCCAGCAGAACAGGGGACTCAACTAATGAAAAACTGTTTTTT. It yields the protein CASRTGDSTNEKLFF.

Written as DNA, the CDR3 is TGTGCCACCAGCAGACCCCGGGGACAGGGGGGATATGGCAATCAGCCCCAGCATTTT. It yields the protein CATSRPRGQGGYGNQPQHF. This rearrangement joins TRBV15 to TRBJ1-5; TRBD1 matches 11 bases. Germline CDR1 LNHNV, CDR2 YYDKDF (reference sequence). V shed 2 bases, J shed 2 bases, and the junction held 11 bases outside the gene matches. CDR3 size: 19 residues.

V and J are TRBV5-1 and TRBJ2-3; weak D call: TRBD2 (6 bases). The germline V gene has CDR1 SGHRS and CDR2 YFSETQ. V was cut by 4 bases and J by 1 base, with 16 bases left in between. The CDR3 runs 16 residues. For the CDR3, the DNA is TGCGCCAGCAGCGTAATGGAGGGGTCCCGCACAGATACGCAGTATTTT. Translation gives CASSVMEGSRTDTQYF.